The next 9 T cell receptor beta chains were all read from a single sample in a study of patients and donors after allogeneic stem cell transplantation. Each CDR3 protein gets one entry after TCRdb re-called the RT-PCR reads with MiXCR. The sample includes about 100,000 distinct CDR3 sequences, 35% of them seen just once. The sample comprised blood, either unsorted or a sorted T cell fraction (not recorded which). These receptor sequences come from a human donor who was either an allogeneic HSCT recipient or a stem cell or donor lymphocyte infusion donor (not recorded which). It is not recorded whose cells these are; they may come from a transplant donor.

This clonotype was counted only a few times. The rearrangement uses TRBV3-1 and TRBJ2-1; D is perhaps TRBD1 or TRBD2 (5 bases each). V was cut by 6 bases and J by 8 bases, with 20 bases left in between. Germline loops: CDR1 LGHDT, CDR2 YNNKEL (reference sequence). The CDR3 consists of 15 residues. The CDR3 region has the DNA TGTGCCAGCAGTTACCCGGGACCCCCTGGGCATGAGCAGTTCTTC. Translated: CASSYPGPPGHEQFF.

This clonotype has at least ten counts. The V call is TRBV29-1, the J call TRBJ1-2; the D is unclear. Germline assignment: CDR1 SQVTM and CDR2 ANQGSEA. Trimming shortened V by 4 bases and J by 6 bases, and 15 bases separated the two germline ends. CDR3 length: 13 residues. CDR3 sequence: CSVVSVTENGYTF. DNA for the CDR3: TGCAGCGTTGTTTCCGTGACGGAGAATGGCTACACCTTC.

CDR3 region: CASSLWDGTQYF. Here the CDR3 DNA reads TGTGCCAGCAGCTTGTGGGACGGGACCCAGTACTTC. The rearrangement links TRBV7-2 to TRBJ2-5; D assignment may be TRBD1 or TRBD2 (5 bases each). The CDR3 spans 12 residues. V lost 3 bases and J lost 7, with 9 bases in between. Germline V gives CDR1 SGHTA, CDR2 FQGNSA. The full variable domain, rest sourced from reference TRBV7-2 and TRBJ2-5, is GAGVSQSPSNKVTEKGKDVELRCDPISGHTALYWYRQSLGQGLEFLIYFQGNSAPDKSGLPSDRFSAERTGGSVSTLTIQRTQQEDSAVYLCASSLWDGTQYFGPGTRLLVL.

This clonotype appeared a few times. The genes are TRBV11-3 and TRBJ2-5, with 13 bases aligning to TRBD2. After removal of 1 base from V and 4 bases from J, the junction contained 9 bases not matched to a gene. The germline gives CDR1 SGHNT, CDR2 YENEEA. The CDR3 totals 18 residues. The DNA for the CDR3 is TGTGCCAGCAGCTTAGGAGGGACTAGCGGGACGAGGGGAGAGACCCAGTACTTC. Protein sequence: CASSLGGTSGTRGETQYF.

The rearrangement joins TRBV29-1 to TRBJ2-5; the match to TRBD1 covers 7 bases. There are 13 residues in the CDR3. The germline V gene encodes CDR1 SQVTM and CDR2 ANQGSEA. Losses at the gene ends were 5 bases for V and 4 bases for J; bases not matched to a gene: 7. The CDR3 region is CSVQQGLGETQYF. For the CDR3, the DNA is TGCAGCGTTCAACAGGGGCTAGGAGAGACCCAGTACTTC.

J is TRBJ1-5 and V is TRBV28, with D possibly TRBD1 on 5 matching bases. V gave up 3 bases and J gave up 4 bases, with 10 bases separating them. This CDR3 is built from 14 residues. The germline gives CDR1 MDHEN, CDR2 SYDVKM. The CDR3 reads CASSLIWGNQPQHF. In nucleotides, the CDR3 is TGTGCCAGCAGTTTGATCTGGGGGAATCAGCCCCAGCATTTT.

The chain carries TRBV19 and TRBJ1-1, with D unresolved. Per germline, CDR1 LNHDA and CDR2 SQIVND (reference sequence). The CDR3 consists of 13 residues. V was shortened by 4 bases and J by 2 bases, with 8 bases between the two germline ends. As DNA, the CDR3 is TGTGCCAGTAGTAAAGGGAGAAACACTGAAGCTTTCTTT. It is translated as CASSKGRNTEAFF.

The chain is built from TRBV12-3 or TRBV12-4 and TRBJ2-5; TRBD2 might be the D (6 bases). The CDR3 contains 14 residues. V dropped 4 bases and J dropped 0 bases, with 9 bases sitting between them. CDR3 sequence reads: CASSSGRNQETQYF. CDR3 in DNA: TGTGCCAGCAGTTCAGGGAGGAACCAAGAGACCCAGTACTTC.

The CDR3, as DNA: TGCGCCAGCAGGGCCCTCAACTATGGCTACACCTTC. As protein: CASRALNYGYTF. V and J are TRBV5-1 and TRBJ1-2; D is unclear. The V gene's germline CDR1 is SGHRS and CDR2 YFSETQ. V shed 5 bases and J shed 2 bases, with 7 bases lying between them. CDR3 length equals 12 residues.